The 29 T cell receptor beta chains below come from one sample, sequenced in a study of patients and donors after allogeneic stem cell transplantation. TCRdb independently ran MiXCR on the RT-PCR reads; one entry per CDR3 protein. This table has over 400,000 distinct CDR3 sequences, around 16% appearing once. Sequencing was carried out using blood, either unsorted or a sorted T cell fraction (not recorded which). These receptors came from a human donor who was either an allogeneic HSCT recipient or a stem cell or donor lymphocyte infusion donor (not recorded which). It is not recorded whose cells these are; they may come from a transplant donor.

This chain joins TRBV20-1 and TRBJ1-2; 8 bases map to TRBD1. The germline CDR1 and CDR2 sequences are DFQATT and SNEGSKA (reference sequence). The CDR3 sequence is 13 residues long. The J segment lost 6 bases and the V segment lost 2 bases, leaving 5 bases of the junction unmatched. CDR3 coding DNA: TGCAGTGCTAGAAAGACAGGGGAGAATGGCTACACCTTC. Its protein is CSARKTGENGYTF.

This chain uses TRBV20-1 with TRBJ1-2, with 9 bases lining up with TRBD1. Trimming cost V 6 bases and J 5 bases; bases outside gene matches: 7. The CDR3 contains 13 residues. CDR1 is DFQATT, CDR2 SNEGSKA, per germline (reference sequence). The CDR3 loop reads CSAKQGAGYGYTF. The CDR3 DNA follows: TGCAGTGCCAAACAGGGGGCGGGATATGGCTACACCTTC.

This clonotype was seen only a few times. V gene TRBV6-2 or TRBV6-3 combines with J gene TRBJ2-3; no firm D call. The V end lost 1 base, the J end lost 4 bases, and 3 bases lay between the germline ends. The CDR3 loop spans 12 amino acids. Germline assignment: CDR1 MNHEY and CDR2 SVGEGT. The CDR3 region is CASSYFSDTQYF. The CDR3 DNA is TGTGCCAGCAGTTACTTTTCAGATACGCAGTATTTT.

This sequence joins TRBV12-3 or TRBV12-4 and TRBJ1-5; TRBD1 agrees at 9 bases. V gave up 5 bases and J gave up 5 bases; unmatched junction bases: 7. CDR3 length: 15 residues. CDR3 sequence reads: CASSDRGILDQPQHF. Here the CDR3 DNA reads TGTGCCAGCAGTGACAGGGGGATTCTCGATCAGCCCCAGCATTTT.

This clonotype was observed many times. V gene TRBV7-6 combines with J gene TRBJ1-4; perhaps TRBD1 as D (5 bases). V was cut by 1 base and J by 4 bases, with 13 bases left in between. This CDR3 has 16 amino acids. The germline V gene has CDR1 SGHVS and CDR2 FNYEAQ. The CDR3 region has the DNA TGTGCCAGCAGCTTAGAGATTTGGGGCCTTAATGAAAAACTGTTTTTT. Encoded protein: CASSLEIWGLNEKLFF.

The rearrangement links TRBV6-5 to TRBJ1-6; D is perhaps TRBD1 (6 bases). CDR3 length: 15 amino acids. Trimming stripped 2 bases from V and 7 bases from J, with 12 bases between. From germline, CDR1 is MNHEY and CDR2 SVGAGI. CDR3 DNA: TGTGCCAGCAGTTACGTGCGGGGGGCGAATTCACCCCTCCACTTT. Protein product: CASSYVRGANSPLHF.

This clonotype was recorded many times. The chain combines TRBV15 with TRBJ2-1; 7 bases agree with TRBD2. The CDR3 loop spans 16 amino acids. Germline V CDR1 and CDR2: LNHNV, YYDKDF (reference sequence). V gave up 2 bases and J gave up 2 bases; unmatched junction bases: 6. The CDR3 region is CATSRTRGLAYNEQFF. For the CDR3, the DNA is TGTGCCACCAGCAGAACCCGAGGACTAGCCTACAATGAGCAGTTCTTC.

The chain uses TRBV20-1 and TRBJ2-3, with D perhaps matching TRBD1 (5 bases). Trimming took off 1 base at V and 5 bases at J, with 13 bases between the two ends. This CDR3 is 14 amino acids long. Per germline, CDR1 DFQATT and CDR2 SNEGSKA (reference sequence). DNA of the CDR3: TGCAGTGCTAGAGTAGCCCGTAGGGGAGATACGCAGTATTTT. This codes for CSARVARRGDTQYF.

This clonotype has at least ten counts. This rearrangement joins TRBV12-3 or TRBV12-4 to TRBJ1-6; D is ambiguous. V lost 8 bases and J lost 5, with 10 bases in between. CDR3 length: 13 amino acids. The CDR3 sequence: CASGGRDNSPLHF. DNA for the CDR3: TGTGCCAGCGGAGGACGGGATAATTCACCCCTCCACTTT.

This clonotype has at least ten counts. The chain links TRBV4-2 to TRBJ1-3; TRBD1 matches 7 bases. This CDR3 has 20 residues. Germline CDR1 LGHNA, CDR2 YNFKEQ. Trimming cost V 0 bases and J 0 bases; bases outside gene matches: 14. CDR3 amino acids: CASSQDPTGTVINSGNTIYF. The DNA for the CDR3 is TGTGCCAGCAGCCAAGATCCGACCGGGACAGTTATAAACTCTGGAAACACCATATATTTT.

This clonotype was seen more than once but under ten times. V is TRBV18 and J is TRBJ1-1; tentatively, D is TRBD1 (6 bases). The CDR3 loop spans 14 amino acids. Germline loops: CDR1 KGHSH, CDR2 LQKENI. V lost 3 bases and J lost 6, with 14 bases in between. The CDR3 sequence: CASSPAGGAAEAFF. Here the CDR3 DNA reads TGTGCCAGCTCACCGGCGGGGGGGGCGGCTGAAGCTTTCTTT.

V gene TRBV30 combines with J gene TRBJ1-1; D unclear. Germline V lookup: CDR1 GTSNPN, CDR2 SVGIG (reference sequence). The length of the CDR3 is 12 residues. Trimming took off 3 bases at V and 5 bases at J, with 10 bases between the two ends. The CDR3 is CAWSALGTEAFF. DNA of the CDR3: TGTGCCTGGAGCGCCCTGGGGACTGAAGCTTTCTTT.

The CDR3 nucleotides read TGCGCCAGCACCCAGGGTTGGACTAGCGGTCGATACGAGCAGTACTTC. Protein product: CASTQGWTSGRYEQYF. J is TRBJ2-7 and V is TRBV10-2, with TRBD2 matching over 10 bases. Germline CDR1 is WSHSY and CDR2 is SAAADI. CDR3 length: 16 amino acids. V trimming: 7 bases; J trimming: 4 bases; junction bases outside the gene matches: 13.

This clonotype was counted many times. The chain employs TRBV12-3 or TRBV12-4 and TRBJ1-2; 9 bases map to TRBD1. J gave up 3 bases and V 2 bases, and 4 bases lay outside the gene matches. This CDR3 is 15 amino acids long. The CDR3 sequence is CASSLYRDRDYGYTF. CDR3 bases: TGTGCCAGCAGTTTATACCGGGACAGGGACTATGGCTACACCTTC.

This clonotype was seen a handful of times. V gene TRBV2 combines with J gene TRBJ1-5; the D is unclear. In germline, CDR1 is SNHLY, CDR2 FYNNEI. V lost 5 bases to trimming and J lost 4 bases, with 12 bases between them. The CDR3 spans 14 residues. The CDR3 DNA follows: TGTGCCAGCAGTCCGTGGGCAGCAAATCAGCCCCAGCATTTT. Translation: CASSPWAANQPQHF.

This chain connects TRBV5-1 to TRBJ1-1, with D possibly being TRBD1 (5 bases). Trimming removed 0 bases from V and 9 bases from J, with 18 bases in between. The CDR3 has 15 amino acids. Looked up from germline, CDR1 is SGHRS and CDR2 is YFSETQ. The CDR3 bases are TGCGCCAGCAGCTTGGGGAGGGACCCACCGGGAAAAGCTTTCTTT. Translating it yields CASSLGRDPPGKAFF.

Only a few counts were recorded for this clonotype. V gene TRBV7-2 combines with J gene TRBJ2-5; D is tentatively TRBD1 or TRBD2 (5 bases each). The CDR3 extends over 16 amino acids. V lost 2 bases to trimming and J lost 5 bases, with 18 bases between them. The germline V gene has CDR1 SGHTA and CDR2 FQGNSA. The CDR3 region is CASSLLVGLKGETQYF. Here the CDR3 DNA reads TGTGCCAGCAGCTTATTAGTCGGACTTAAGGGGGAGACCCAGTACTTC.

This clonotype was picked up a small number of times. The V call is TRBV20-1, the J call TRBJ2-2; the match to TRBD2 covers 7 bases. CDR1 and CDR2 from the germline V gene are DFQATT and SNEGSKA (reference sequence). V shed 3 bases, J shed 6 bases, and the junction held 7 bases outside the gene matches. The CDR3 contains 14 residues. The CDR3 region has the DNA TGCAGTGCTAGTAAAGCGGGGTTGGCCGGGGAGCTGTTTTTT. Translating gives CSASKAGLAGELFF.

The CDR3 is CASTITVGGGELFF. The CDR3 coding sequence is TGCGCCAGCACCATAACCGTAGGTGGCGGGGAGCTGTTTTTT. The V gene is TRBV5-1, the J gene TRBJ2-2; no firm D call. Per the germline V gene, CDR1 is SGHRS and CDR2 is YFSETQ. V lost 6 bases and J lost 7, with 16 bases in between. The CDR3 loop spans 14 amino acids. The full variable domain, in which reference TRBV5-1 and TRBJ2-2 provide the parts outside the CDR3, is KAGVTQTPRYLIKTRGQQVTLSCSPISGHRSVSWYQQTPGQGLQFLFEYFSETQRNKGNFPGRFSGRQFSNSRSEMNVSTLELGDSALYLCASTITVGGGELFFGEGSRLTVL.

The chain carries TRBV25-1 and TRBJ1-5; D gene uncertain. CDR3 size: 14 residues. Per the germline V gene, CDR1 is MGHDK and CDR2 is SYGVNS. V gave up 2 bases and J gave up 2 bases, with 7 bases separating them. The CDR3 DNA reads TGTGCCAGCAGTGAACGGACGCGCAATCAGCCCCAGCATTTT. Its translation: CASSERTRNQPQHF.

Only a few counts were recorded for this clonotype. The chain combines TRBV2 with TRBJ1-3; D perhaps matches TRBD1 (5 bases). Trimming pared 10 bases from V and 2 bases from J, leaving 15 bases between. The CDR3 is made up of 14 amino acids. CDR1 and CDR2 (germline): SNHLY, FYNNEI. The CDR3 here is CAKGWGFAGNTIYF. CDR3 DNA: TGTGCCAAGGGTTGGGGCTTCGCTGGAAACACCATATATTTT.

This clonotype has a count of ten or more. Here the CDR3 reads CASSLAPAGNTGELFF. Written as DNA, the CDR3 is TGCGCCAGCAGCTTGGCTCCAGCGGGGAACACCGGGGAGCTGTTTTTT. This rearrangement joins TRBV5-1 to TRBJ2-2; possibly TRBD2 for D (6 bases). CDR1 and CDR2 (germline): SGHRS, YFSETQ. Trimming shortened V by 0 bases and J by 1 base, and 10 bases separated the two germline ends. This CDR3 has 16 amino acids.

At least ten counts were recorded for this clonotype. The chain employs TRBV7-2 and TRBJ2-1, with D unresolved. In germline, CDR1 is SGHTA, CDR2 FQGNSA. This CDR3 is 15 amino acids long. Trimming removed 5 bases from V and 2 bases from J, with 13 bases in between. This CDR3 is CASSLRLGAYNEQFF. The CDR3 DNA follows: TGTGCCAGCAGCCTCCGCCTTGGGGCCTACAATGAGCAGTTCTTC.

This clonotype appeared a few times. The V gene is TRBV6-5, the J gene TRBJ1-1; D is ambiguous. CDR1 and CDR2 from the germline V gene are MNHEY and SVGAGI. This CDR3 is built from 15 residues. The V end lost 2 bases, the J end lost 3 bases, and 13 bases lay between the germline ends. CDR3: CASSYRSHGYTEAFF. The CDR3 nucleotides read TGTGCCAGCAGTTACCGATCCCATGGGTACACTGAAGCTTTCTTT.

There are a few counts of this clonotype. CDR3 sequence (DNA): TGTGCCACCAGCAGAGATGAGAGGGGAGCCACAGATACGCAGTATTTT. The encoded protein is CATSRDERGATDTQYF. V is TRBV15 and J is TRBJ2-3; D tentatively fits TRBD1 or TRBD2 (5 bases each). CDR3 length equals 16 residues. CDR1 and CDR2 (germline): LNHNV, YYDKDF (reference sequence). Trimming took 0 bases from V and 2 from J, leaving 12 bases between them. Looking up the rest from reference TRBV15 and TRBJ2-3 gives the full variable domain: DAMVIQNPRYQVTQFGKPVTLSCSQTLNHNVMYWYQQKSSQAPKLLFHYYDKDFNNEADTPDNFQSRRPNTSFCFLDIRSPGLGDTAMYLCATSRDERGATDTQYFGPGTRLTVL.

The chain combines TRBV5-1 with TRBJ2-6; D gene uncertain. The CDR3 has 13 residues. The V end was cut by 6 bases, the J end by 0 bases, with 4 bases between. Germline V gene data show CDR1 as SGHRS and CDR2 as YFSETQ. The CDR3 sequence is CASTLSGANVLTF. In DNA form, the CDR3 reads TGCGCCAGCACCCTCTCTGGGGCCAACGTCCTGACTTTC.

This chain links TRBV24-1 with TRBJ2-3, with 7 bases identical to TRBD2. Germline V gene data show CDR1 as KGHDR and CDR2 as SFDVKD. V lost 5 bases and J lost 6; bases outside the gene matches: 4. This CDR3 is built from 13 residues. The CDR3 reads CATSGLAWDTQYF. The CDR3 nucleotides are TGTGCCACCAGTGGACTAGCTTGGGATACGCAGTATTTT.

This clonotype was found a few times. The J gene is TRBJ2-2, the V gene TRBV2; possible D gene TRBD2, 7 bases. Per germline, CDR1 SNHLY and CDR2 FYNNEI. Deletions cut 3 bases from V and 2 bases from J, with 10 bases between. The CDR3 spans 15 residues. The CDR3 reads CASSDAGANTGELFF. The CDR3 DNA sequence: TGTGCCAGCAGTGATGCGGGGGCAAACACCGGGGAGCTGTTTTTT.

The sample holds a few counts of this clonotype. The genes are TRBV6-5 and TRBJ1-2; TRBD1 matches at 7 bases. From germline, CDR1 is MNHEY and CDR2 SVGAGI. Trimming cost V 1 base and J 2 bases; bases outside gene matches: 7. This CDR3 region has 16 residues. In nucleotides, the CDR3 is TGTGCCAGCAGTTACTGGCGGACAGGAAGGAACTATGGCTACACCTTC. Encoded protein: CASSYWRTGRNYGYTF.